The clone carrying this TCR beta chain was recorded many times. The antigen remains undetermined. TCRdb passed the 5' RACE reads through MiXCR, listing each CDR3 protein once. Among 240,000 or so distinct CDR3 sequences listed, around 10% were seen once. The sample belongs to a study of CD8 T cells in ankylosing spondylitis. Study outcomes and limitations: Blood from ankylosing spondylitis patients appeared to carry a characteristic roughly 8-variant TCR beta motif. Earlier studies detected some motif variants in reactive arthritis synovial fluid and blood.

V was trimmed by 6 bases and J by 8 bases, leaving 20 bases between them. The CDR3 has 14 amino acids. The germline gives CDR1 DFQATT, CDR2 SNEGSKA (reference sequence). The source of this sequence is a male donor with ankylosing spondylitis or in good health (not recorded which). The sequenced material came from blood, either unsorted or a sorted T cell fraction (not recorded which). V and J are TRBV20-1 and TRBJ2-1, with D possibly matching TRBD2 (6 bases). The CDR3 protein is CSAARASVVDEQFF. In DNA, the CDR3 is TGCAGTGCCGCAAGGGCTAGCGTCGTTGATGAGCAGTTCTTC.